This TCR beta chain was obtained from a study of molecular identifiers for immune sequencing clone quantification. The CDR3 runs to 14 residues. The V gene's germline CDR1 is MNHEY and CDR2 SMNVEV (reference sequence). Deletions cut 2 bases from V and 0 bases from J, with 5 bases between. This clonotype was seen repeatedly, ten times or more. TCRdb analysed the PCR reads with MiXCR anew, one entry per CDR3 protein. The repertoire holds some 40,000 distinct CDR3 sequences, with about a quarter as singletons. When naive CD8 T cells were sorted, they were gated as CD8+CD4-CCR7+CD45RA+. The sequencing input was naive CD8+ T cells from blood, with Jurkat cell RNA spiked in. Subset noted: FACS-sorted CD8+CD4-CCR7+CD45RA+ naive T cells. The clonotype originates from a human donor in good health. Some libraries in this study had Jurkat cell RNA spiked in. The chain joins TRBV27 to TRBJ1-5; D gene ambiguous. In DNA, the CDR3 is TGTGCCAGCAGTTTAACGCCTAGCAATCAGCCCCAGCATTTT. Amino acids: CASSLTPSNQPQHF.